This T cell receptor beta chain was sequenced in a study of blood T cell repertoires in COVID-19. As for the study in general: PBMCs, B-cell-depleted T cells, or T cells provided the cDNA or gDNA that made up the material.

The CDR3 has 14 amino acids. Deletions cut 5 bases from V and 2 bases from J, with 11 bases between. CDR1 SNHLY and CDR2 FYNNEI come from the germline V gene. The assay was immunoSEQ multiplex PCR, and TCRdb's table has in-frame clones only and misses some. The table includes about 69,000 clones, roughly four fifths detected once. This sequence joins TRBV2 and TRBJ2-3; maybe TRBD2 (6 bases). The sample was peripheral blood. This receptor was obtained from a man over 45 with COVID-19, enrolled during active disease. The CDR3 DNA sequence: TGTGCCAGCAGTCCGGGACTCGACACAGATACGCAGTATTTT. Translation gives CASSPGLDTDTQYF.